This section outlines one T cell receptor (beta chain) sequence together with its context. Its antigen is undetermined. At one of its ends the junction is not consistent with the germline gene, which may arise from a read error. Germline assignment: CDR1 SGHAT and CDR2 FQNNGV. The CDR3 has 16 residues. This sample is drawn from a study of tumor-infiltrating lymphocytes in primary liver carcinoma. Study summary: There were tumors of stage T1-T3 N0M0, each 4.2 to 10 cm across. Samples gave roughly 3.5 to 7.13 million productive TCRbeta reads, similar across tissue types.

cDNA specific to TCR beta was made from around 450 ng of total RNA, with a constant-region primer employed for priming. Researchers made the TCR beta libraries by running three nested multiplex PCR rounds with slightly modified ARM-PCR. Both of the initial two PCR rounds ran for about 9 cycles and employed TRBV1-TRBV30 forward primers alongside a C-beta reverse primer. MiXCR, run by TCRdb on the multiplex PCR reads, gives a single entry per CDR3 protein. The profile shows about 120,000 distinct CDR3 sequences, under 70% of them singletons. Co-extraction of RNA and DNA was performed on roughly 17-32 mg of unsorted bulk tissue. Study-wide results and caveats: Against blood, tumors held a significantly higher top-250-clone fraction (p = 0.039).

This chain connects TRBV11-2 to TRBJ2-3, with D perhaps matching TRBD2 (5 bases). The sequencing input was tumor-adjacent normal liver tissue. The TCR comes from a woman aged 55-70 years with primary liver carcinoma and hepatitis B virus infection. Written as DNA, the CDR3 is TGTGCCAACAGCTTAGGTATCCAGCGGAGCACAGATACACAGTATTTT. Amino acids: CANSLGIQRSTDTQYF.